The 27 T cell receptor beta chains given below trace back to one sample, sequenced in a study of T cells after yellow fever vaccination. One entry per CDR3 protein, called by TCRdb with MiXCR from the 5' RACE reads. In the table there are about 220,000 distinct CDR3 sequences, more than 6.5% of which are singletons. The input for sequencing was CD4+ T cells sorted from PBMCs, taken on the day of the yellow fever booster vaccination. These receptors originate from a man aged 25-45 years who received the YFV17D yellow fever vaccine.

This clonotype has only a few counts. The chain links TRBV10-3 to TRBJ2-1, with D unclear. The V end was cut by 0 bases, the J end by 12 bases, with 9 bases between. Looked up from germline, CDR1 is ENHRY and CDR2 is SYGVKD. The CDR3 is 12 amino acids. This CDR3 reads CAISESGPMQFF. Written as DNA, the CDR3 is TGTGCCATCAGTGAGTCTGGTCCGATGCAGTTCTTC.

This clonotype was detected many times. The CDR3 DNA reads as TGTGCCAGCAGCTTACTGGGATCGCTTTACTTC. It translates to CASSLLGSLYF. The rearrangement joins TRBV7-2 to TRBJ2-4; D ambiguous. Germline CDR1 reads SGHTA; CDR2 reads FQGNSA. The ends were cut back, 2 bases at V and 16 bases at J, with 12 bases in the middle. This CDR3 has 11 residues.

This clonotype was seen repeatedly, ten times or more. V gene TRBV12-3 or TRBV12-4 combines with J gene TRBJ1-1; 11 nucleotides match TRBD1. V shed 6 bases and J 1 base; nucleotides not matched to a gene: 4. This CDR3 spans 15 amino acids. The CDR3 DNA reads as TGTGCCAGCAGCCGGACAGGGGGCCGGAACACTGAAGCTTTCTTT. It translates to CASSRTGGRNTEAFF.

In its sample, this clonotype was seen a few times. The chain carries TRBV6-2 or TRBV6-3 and TRBJ1-3; D is ambiguous. V was cut by 10 bases and J by 0 bases, with 7 bases left in between. Germline V lookup: CDR1 MNHEY, CDR2 SVGEGT. The CDR3 length is 12 residues. CDR3 in amino acids: CATRSSGNTIYF. DNA for the CDR3: TGTGCCACCAGGAGCTCTGGAAACACCATATATTTT.

This clonotype was counted only a few times. V and J are TRBV21-1 and TRBJ2-6; the table's D call of TRBD1 was not tested on the DNA. TRBV21-1 is labeled a pseudogene. The CDR3 totals 18 residues. The CDR3 coding sequence is TGTGCCAGCAGCCGAGGGGTGGGGGGCAACTCTGGGGCCAACGTCCTGACTTTC. It yields the protein CASSRGVGGNSGANVLTF.

CDR3 amino acids: CASRPPLIGRAAHEQFF. The CDR3 DNA sequence: TGTGCCAGCAGGCCCCCTTTGATAGGGAGGGCGGCACATGAGCAGTTCTTC. This chain joins TRBV12-3 or TRBV12-4 and TRBJ2-1, with 7 bases aligning to TRBD2. With 6 bases clipped from V and 8 bases from J, the junction kept 19 bases outside the gene matches. This CDR3 contains 17 residues.

This clonotype was seen ten or more times. The chain combines TRBV29-1 with TRBJ1-2; perhaps TRBD1 as D (6 bases). V shed 8 bases and J shed 6 bases, with 13 bases lying between them. The CDR3 length is 11 residues. Per the germline V gene, CDR1 is SQVTM and CDR2 is ANQGSEA. The CDR3, as DNA: TGCAGCACCTCCGAGGGGGATGGCTACACCTTC. Translation: CSTSEGDGYTF.

Only a few counts were recorded for this clonotype. The chain links TRBV5-1 to TRBJ2-1; 8 positions agree with TRBD2. V shed 5 bases, J shed 8 bases, and the junction held 12 bases outside the gene matches. CDR3 length: 15 amino acids. The germline gives CDR1 SGHRS, CDR2 YFSETQ. In nucleotides, the CDR3 is TGCGCCAGCAGGGGGGCCGGGACTAGTTTCGATGAGCAGTTCTTC. This encodes CASRGAGTSFDEQFF.

This clonotype was seen more than once but under ten times. The chain joins TRBV30 to TRBJ2-7; D ambiguous. The CDR3 has 14 amino acids. Looked up from germline, CDR1 is GTSNPN and CDR2 is SVGIG (reference sequence). V was shortened by 0 bases and J by 3 bases, with 12 bases between the two germline ends. The CDR3 loop reads CAWSVGLPSYEQYF. The CDR3 coding sequence is TGTGCCTGGAGTGTAGGGCTCCCTAGCTACGAGCAGTACTTC.

This chain links TRBV20-1 with TRBJ1-5; 8 bases map to TRBD1. CDR3 size: 12 residues. Germline V lookup: CDR1 DFQATT, CDR2 SNEGSKA (reference sequence). The junction had 7 bases not matched to a gene; V was cut back by 6 bases and J by 9 bases. The CDR3 loop reads CSAFGQGLPQHF. CDR3 bases: TGCAGTGCGTTCGGACAGGGTCTGCCCCAGCATTTT.

The table lists this clonotype with many counts. A read error may account for a junction end that differs from germline. The rearrangement links TRBV6-2 or TRBV6-3 to TRBJ2-7; D gene uncertain. The CDR3 has 11 residues. The germline V gene has CDR1 MNHEY and CDR2 SVGEGT. As DNA, the CDR3 is TGTGCCAGCAGTTACGATTCCATCCCGCACTTC. Protein product: CASSYDSIPHF.

In its sample, this clonotype was seen once. V gene TRBV5-1 combines with J gene TRBJ2-5, with 8 bases that match TRBD2. The length of the CDR3 is 13 residues. J gave up 5 bases and V 6 bases, and 6 bases lay outside the gene matches. From germline, CDR1 is SGHRS and CDR2 YFSETQ. The CDR3 spells CASIGGAYETQYF. CDR3 bases: TGCGCCAGCATCGGGGGGGCTTACGAGACCCAGTACTTC.

This clonotype appeared many times. V and J are TRBV28 and TRBJ2-7; D uncertain. V was trimmed by 2 bases and J by 3 bases, leaving 11 bases between them. CDR1 and CDR2 from the germline V gene are MDHEN and SYDVKM. CDR3 size: 14 residues. This CDR3 is CASSLSEPNYEQYF. The DNA of the CDR3 is TGTGCCAGCAGTTTAAGCGAACCCAACTACGAGCAGTACTTC.

V is TRBV19 and J is TRBJ1-2; 7 nucleotides agree with TRBD1. V trimming: 10 bases; J trimming: 8 bases; junction bases outside the gene matches: 13. Germline V gives CDR1 LNHDA, CDR2 SQIVND (reference sequence). CDR3 size: 13 residues. The CDR3 sequence is CATVQGTLGGYTF. The CDR3, as DNA: TGTGCCACGGTACAGGGGACTTTGGGGGGCTACACCTTC.

This clonotype appeared a few times. The chain carries TRBV5-1 and TRBJ2-1, with no clear D. The CDR3 is 13 amino acids. V lost 1 base and J lost 5, with 7 bases in between. Germline loops: CDR1 SGHRS, CDR2 YFSETQ. Here the CDR3 DNA reads TGCGCCAGCAGCTTGACAGCGAACAATGAGCAGTTCTTC. Translation: CASSLTANNEQFF.

As regards this clonotype: An end of the junction differs from the germline gene, which may be a read error. The genes are TRBV18 and TRBJ2-7, with 9 bases aligning to TRBD1. Germline assignment: CDR1 KGHSH and CDR2 LQKENI. The CDR3 extends over 12 amino acids. The DNA of the CDR3 is TGTGCCAGCTCACCGGGACAGGGCGCTTCCATCTTC. Its translation: CASSPGQGASIF. The complete variable domain, with remaining parts taken from reference TRBV18 and TRBJ2-7, reads NAGVMQNPRHLVRRRGQEARLRCSPMKGHSHVYWYRQLPEEGLKFMVYLQKENIIDESGMPKERFSAEFPKEGPSILRIQQVVRGDSAAYFCASSPGQGASIFGPGTRLTVT.

The sample holds a few counts of this clonotype. The chain uses TRBV7-3 and TRBJ2-7; 10 bases align to TRBD1. Germline loops: CDR1 SGHTA, CDR2 FQGTGA. V lost 4 bases, J lost 9 bases, and 9 bases stayed unmatched. This CDR3 is 14 amino acids long. The DNA of the CDR3 is TGTGCCAGCAGCTCCGGGACAGGGGATTTAGTGCAGTACTTC. Translation: CASSSGTGDLVQYF. The variable domain in full, with the rest retrieved from reference TRBV7-3 and TRBJ2-7, is GAGVSQTPSNKVTEKGKYVELRCDPISGHTALYWYRQSLGQGPEFLIYFQGTGAADDSGLPNDRFFAVRPEGSVSTLKIQRTERGDSAVYLCASSSGTGDLVQYFGPGTRLTVT.

This clonotype was detected many times. The chain uses TRBV15 and TRBJ2-7, with D perhaps given as TRBD1 or TRBD2 (5 bases each). Trimming left V 6 bases short and J 5 bases short, with 20 bases between. Germline values: CDR1 LNHNV, CDR2 YYDKDF (reference sequence). The CDR3 extends over 15 amino acids. This chain's CDR3 is CATRLSGTQRHEQYF. The CDR3 bases are TGTGCCACCAGATTGTCCGGGACCCAACGCCACGAGCAGTACTTC.

This clonotype was seen more than once but under ten times. This chain connects TRBV20-1 to TRBJ2-7; 8 bases agree with TRBD2. This CDR3 has 15 residues. Germline assignment: CDR1 DFQATT and CDR2 SNEGSKA (reference sequence). The V segment lost 3 bases and the J segment 2 bases; nucleotides outside the gene matches: 9. CDR3 nucleotides: TGCAGTGCTAGTTTGGTAGCGGGGCCACCCTACGAGCAGTACTTC. Translation: CSASLVAGPPYEQYF.

This clonotype has ten or more counts. The rearrangement joins TRBV5-5 to TRBJ2-1; D is unclear. Deletions cut 3 bases from V and 4 bases from J, with 8 bases between. CDR1 and CDR2 (germline): SGHKS, YYEKEE (reference sequence). The CDR3 totals 13 residues. The DNA for the CDR3 is TGTGCCAGCAGCTCCGGTGTGTACAATGAGCAGTTCTTC. It encodes CASSSGVYNEQFF.

This clonotype was observed at least ten times. The chain uses TRBV15 and TRBJ2-2, with D possibly matching TRBD2 (5 bases). The V and J ends lost 1 base and 1 base respectively, with 10 bases between them. The CDR3 length is 16 residues. From germline, CDR1 is LNHNV and CDR2 YYDKDF (reference sequence). The CDR3 DNA follows: TGTGCCACCAGCAGAGGTGGTGGAGGGAACACCGGGGAGCTGTTTTTT. Translation gives CATSRGGGGNTGELFF.

The V and J genes are TRBV2 and TRBJ2-7, with 7 bases matching TRBD2. The CDR3 loop spans 13 amino acids. Germline CDR1 is SNHLY and CDR2 is FYNNEI. V lost 0 bases to trimming and J lost 9 bases; unmatched junction nucleotides: 5. CDR3 sequence (DNA): TGTGCCAGCAGTGAAGCGCTCGGGGGGATGCAGTACTTC. This sequence encodes CASSEALGGMQYF.

This clonotype came up a few times. CDR3 DNA sequence: TGTGCCAGCAGCTTAGATCGGACTAGCGGGAGAAGCGAGCAGTACTTC. Translating it yields CASSLDRTSGRSEQYF. The chain recombines TRBV11-2 with TRBJ2-7; 13 nucleotides align to TRBD2. Trimming cost V 0 bases and J 6 bases; bases outside gene matches: 5. The germline gives CDR1 SGHAT, CDR2 FQNNGV. CDR3 length: 16 amino acids.

The table lists this clonotype with many counts. The rearrangement links TRBV6-5 to TRBJ2-1; 7 positions agree with TRBD1. The CDR3 extends over 17 amino acids. From germline, CDR1 is MNHEY and CDR2 SVGAGI. The junction had 17 bases not matched to a gene; V was cut back by 5 bases and J by 7 bases. For the CDR3, the DNA is TGTGCCAGCAGTAATCGACAGGGCCTGAATCTGATGAATGAGCAGTTCTTC. Amino acids: CASSNRQGLNLMNEQFF.

This rearrangement joins TRBV20-1 to TRBJ1-5, with TRBD1 as a possible D gene (6 bases). This CDR3 is 14 amino acids long. Trimming took off 2 bases at V and 3 bases at J, with 11 bases between the two ends. Per germline, CDR1 DFQATT and CDR2 SNEGSKA (reference sequence). DNA of the CDR3: TGCAGTGCTAGAAATACAGGGCCCAATCAGCCCCAGCATTTT. Protein product: CSARNTGPNQPQHF.

This clonotype was counted at least ten times. V gene TRBV12-3 or TRBV12-4 combines with J gene TRBJ2-3; D not resolved. V was clipped by 6 bases and J by 0 bases, with 7 bases between them. The CDR3 contains 13 residues. The CDR3 nucleotides are TGTGCCAGCAGGGCTACCAGCACAGATACGCAGTATTTT. It codes for CASRATSTDTQYF.

This clonotype was observed a handful of times. The V gene is TRBV19, the J gene TRBJ2-1; D is undetermined. The CDR3 is made up of 12 amino acids. Germline values: CDR1 LNHDA, CDR2 SQIVND (reference sequence). The V gene lost 5 bases and the J gene lost 7 bases, with 9 bases spanning the gap. The CDR3 sequence is CASSGDSNEQFF. In DNA form, the CDR3 reads TGTGCCAGTAGTGGCGATTCAAATGAGCAGTTCTTC.